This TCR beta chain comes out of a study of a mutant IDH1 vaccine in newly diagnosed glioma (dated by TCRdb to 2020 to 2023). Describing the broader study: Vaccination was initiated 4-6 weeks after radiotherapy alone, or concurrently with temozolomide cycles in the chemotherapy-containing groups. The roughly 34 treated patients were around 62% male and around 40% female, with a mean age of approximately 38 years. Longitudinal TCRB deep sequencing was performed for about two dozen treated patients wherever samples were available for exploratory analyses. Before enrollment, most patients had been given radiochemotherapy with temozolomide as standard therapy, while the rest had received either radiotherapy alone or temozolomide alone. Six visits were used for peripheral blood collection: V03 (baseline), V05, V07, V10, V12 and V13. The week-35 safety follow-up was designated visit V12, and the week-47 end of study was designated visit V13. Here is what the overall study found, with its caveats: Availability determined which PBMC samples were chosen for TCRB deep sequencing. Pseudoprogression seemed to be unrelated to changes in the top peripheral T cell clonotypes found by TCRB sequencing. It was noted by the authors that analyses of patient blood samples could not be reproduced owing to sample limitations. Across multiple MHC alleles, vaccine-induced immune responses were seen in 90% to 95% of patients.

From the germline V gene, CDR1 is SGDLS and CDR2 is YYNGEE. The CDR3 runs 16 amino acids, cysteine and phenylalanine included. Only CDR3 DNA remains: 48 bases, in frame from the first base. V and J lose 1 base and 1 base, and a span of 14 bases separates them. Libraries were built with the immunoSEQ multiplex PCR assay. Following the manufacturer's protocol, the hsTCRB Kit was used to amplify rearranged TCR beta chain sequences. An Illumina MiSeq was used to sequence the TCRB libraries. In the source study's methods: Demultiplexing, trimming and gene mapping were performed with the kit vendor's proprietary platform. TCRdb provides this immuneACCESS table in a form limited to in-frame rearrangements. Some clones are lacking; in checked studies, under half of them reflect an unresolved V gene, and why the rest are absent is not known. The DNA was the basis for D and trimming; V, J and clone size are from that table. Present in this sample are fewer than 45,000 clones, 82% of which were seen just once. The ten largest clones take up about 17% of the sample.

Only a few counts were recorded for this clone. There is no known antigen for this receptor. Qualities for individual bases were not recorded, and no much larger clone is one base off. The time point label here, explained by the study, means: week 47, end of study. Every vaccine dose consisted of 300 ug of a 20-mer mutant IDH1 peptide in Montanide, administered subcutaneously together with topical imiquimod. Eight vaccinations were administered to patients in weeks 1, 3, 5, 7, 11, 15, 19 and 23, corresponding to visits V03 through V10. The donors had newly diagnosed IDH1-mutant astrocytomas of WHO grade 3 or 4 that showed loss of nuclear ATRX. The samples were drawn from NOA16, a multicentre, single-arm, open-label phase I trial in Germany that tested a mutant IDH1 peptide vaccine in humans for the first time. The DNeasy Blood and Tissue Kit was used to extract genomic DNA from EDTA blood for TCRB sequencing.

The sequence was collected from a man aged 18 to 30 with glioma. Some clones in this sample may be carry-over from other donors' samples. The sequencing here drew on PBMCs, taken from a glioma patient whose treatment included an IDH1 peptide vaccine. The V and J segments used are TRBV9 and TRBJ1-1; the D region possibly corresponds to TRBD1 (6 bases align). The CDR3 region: CASSVNWGTKNTEAFF. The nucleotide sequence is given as TGTGCCAGCAGCGTAAACTGGGGGACAAAGAACACTGAAGCTTTCTTT.